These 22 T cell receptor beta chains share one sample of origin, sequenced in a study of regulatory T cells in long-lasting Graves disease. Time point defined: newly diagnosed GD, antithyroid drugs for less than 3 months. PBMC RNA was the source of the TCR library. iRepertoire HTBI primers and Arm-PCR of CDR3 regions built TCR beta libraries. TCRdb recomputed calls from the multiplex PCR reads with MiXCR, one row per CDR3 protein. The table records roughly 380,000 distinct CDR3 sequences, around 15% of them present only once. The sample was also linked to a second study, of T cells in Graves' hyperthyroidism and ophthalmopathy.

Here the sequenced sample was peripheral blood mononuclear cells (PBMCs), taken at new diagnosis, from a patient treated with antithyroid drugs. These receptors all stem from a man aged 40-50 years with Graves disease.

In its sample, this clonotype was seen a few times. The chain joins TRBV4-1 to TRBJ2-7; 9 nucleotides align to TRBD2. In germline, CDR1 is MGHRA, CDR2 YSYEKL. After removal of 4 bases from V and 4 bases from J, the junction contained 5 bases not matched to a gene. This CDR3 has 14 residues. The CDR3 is CASSPSGGRYEQYF. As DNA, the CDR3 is TGCGCCAGCAGCCCGAGCGGGGGGAGATACGAGCAGTACTTC.

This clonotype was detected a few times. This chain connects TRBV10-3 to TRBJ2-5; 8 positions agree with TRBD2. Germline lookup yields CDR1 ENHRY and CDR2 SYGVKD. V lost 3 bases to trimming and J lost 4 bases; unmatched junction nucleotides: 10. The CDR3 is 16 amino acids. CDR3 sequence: CAISELRGDSRETQYF. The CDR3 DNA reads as TGTGCCATCAGTGAATTGCGGGGGGACTCCCGAGAGACCCAGTACTTC.

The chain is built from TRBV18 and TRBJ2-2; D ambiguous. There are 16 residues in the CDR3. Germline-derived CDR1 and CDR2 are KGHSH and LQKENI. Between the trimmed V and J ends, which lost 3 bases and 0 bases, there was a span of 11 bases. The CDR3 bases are TGTGCCAGCTCACCTAATAGGGCTTCGAACACCGGGGAGCTGTTTTTT. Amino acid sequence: CASSPNRASNTGELFF.

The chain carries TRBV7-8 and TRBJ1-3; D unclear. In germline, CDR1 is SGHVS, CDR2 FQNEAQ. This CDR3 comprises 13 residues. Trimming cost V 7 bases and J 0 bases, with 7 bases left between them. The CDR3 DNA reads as TGTGCCAGCAAGGAGAGCTCTGGAAACACCATATATTTT. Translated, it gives CASKESSGNTIYF.

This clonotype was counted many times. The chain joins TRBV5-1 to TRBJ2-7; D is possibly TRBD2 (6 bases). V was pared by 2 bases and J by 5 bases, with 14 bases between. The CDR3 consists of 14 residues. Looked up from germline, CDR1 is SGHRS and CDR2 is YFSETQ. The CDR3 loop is CASSLDPGVNEQYF. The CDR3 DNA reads TGCGCCAGCAGCTTAGACCCGGGGGTCAACGAGCAGTACTTC.

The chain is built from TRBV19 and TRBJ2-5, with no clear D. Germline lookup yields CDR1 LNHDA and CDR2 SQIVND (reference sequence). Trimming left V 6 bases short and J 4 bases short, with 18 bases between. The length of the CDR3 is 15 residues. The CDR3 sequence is CASSLRFEGPETQYF. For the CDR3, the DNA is TGTGCCAGTAGCTTGAGGTTTGAAGGGCCAGAGACCCAGTACTTC.

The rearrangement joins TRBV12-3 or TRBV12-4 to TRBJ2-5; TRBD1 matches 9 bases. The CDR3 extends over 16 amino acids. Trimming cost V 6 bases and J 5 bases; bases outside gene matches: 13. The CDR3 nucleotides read TGTGCCAGCAGCCTACAGGGGGCGAGGGCTGGGGAGACCCAGTACTTC. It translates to CASSLQGARAGETQYF.

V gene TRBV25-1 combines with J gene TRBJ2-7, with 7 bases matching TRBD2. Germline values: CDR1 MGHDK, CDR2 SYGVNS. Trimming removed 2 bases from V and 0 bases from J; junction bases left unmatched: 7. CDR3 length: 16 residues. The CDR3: CASSEGVGGSSYEQYF. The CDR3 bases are TGTGCCAGCAGTGAAGGGGTGGGGGGGAGCTCCTACGAGCAGTACTTC.

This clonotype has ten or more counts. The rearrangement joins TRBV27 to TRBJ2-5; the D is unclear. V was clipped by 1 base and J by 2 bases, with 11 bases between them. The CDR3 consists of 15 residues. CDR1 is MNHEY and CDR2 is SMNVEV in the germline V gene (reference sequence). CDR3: CASSLYGRLQETQYF. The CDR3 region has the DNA TGTGCCAGCAGTTTATACGGCAGGTTGCAAGAGACCCAGTACTTC.

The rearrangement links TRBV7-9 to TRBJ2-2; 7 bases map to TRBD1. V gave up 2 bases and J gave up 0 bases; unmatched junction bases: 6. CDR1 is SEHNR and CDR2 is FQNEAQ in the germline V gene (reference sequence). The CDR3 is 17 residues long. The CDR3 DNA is TGTGCCAGCAGCTTACGATCCGGGACAGCGAACACCGGGGAGCTGTTTTTT. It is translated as CASSLRSGTANTGELFF.

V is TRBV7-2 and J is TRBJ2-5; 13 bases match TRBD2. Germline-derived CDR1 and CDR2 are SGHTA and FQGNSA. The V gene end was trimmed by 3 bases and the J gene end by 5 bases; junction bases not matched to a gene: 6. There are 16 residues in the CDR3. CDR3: CASSFTSGGAQETQYF. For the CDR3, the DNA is TGTGCCAGCAGCTTTACTAGCGGGGGGGCCCAGGAGACCCAGTACTTC.

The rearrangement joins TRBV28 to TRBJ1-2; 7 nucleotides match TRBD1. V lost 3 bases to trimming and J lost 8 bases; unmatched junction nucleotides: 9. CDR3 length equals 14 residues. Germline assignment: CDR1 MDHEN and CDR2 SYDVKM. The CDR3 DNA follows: TGTGCCAGCAGTTTGGGAGACAGGGTTGGGGGCTACACCTTC. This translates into CASSLGDRVGGYTF.

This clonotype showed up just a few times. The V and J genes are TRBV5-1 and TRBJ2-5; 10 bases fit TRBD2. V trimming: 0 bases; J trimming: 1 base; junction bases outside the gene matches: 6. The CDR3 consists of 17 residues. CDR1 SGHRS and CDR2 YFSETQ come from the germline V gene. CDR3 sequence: CASSLGPSGGVQETQYF. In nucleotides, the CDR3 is TGCGCCAGCAGCTTGGGACCTAGCGGGGGAGTCCAAGAGACCCAGTACTTC.

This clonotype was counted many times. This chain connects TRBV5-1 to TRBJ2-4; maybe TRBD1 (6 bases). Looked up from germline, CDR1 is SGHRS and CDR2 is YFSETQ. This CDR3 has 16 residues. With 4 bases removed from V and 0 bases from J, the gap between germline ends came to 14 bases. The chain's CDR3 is CASSPGTPLAKNIQYF. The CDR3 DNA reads TGCGCCAGCAGCCCCGGGACACCTCTAGCCAAAAACATTCAGTACTTC.

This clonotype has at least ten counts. For the CDR3, the DNA is TGTGCCAGCAGTACGACAGGGGGCCACACTGAAGCTTTCTTT. Translated, it gives CASSTTGGHTEAFF. The chain is built from TRBV12-3 or TRBV12-4 and TRBJ1-1; 10 nucleotides match TRBD1. V shed 5 bases, J shed 3 bases, and the junction held 3 bases outside the gene matches. The CDR3 sequence is 14 residues long.

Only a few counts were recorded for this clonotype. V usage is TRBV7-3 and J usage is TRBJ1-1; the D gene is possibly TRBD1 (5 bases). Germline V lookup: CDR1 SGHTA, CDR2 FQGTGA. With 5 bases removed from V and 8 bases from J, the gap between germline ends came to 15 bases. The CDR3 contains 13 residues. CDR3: CASSPGGEEEAFF. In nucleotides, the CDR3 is TGTGCCAGCAGCCCCGGGGGGGAGGAGGAAGCTTTCTTT.

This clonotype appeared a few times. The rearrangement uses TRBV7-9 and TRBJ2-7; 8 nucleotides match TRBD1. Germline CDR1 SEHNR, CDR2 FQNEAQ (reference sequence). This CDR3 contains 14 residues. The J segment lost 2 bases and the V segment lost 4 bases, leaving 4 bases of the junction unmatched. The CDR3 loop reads CASSSGDRPYEQYF. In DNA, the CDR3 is TGTGCCAGCAGCTCCGGGGACAGGCCCTACGAGCAGTACTTC.

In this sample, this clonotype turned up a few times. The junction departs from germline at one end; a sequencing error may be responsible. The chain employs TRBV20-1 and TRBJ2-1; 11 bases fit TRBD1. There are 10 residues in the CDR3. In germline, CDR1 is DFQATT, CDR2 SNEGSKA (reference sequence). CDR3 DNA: TGTGGGACAGGGGGCAATGAGCAGTTCTTC. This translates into CGTGGNEQFF.

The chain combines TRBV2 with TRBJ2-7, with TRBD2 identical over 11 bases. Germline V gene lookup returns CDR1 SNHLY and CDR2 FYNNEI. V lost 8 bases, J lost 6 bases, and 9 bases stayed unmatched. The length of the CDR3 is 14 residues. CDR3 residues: CASRELAGGGEQYF. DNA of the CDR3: TGTGCCAGCCGCGAGCTAGCGGGGGGTGGCGAGCAGTACTTC.

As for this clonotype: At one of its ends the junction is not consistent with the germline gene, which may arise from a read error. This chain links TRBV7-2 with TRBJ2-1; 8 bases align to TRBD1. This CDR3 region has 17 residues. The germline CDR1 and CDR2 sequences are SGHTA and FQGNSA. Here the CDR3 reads CASSPRLRDRTYNEQLF. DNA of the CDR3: TGTGCCAGCAGCCCGAGACTACGGGACAGGACCTACAATGAGCAGCTCTTC.

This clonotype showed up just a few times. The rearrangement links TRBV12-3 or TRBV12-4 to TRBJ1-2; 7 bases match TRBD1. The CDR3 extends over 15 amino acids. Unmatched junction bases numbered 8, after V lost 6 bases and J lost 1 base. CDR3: CASRRSGQFNYGYTF. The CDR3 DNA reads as TGTGCCAGCAGACGCTCGGGACAGTTTAACTATGGCTACACCTTC.

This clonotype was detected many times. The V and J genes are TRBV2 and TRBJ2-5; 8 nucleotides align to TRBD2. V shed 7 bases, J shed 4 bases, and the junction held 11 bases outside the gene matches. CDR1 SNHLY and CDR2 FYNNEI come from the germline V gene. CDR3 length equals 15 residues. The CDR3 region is CASIQEGLVPETQYF. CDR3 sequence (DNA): TGTGCCAGCATCCAAGAGGGACTAGTCCCAGAGACCCAGTACTTC.